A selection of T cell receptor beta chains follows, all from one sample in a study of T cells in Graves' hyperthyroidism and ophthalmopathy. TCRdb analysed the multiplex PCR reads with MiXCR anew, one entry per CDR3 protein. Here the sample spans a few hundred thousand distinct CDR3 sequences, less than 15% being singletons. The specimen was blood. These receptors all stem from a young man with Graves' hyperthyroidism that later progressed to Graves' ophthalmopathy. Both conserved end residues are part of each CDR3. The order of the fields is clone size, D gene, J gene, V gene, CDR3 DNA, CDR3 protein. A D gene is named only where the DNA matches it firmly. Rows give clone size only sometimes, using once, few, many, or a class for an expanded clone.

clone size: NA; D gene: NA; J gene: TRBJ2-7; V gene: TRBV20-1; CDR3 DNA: TGCAGTGCTAGAGATGCGGACGGACTCTACGAGCAGTACTTC; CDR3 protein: CSARDADGLYEQYF
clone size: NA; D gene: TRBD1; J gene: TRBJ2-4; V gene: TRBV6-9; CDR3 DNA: TGTGCCAGCAGTTACTACAGGGGGCCGGCCAAAAACATTCAGTACTTC; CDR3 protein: CASSYYRGPAKNIQYF
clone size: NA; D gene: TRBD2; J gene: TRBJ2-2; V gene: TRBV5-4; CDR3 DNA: TGTGCCAGCAGCTTATGGGGGGGCACCGGGGAGCTGTTTTTT; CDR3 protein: CASSLWGGTGELFF
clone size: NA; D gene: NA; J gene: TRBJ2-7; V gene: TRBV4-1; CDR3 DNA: TGCGCCAGCAGCCAGAATAGCGGCGAGCAGTACTTC; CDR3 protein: CASSQNSGEQYF
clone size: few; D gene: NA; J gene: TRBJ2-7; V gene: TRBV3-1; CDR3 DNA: TGTGCCAGCAGCCAAGTCGCGGGGAGGTACGAGCAGTACTTC; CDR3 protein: CASSQVAGRYEQYF
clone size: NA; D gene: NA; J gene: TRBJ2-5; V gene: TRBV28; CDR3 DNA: TGTGCCAGCAGTACCCTAGCCTATCCCCAAGAGACCCAGTACTTC; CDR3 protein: CASSTLAYPQETQYF
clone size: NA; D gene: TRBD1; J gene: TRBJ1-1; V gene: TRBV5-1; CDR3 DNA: TGCGCCAGCAGCCCGGGGACAGGGGTGAGCACTGAAGCTTTCTTT; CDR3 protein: CASSPGTGVSTEAFF
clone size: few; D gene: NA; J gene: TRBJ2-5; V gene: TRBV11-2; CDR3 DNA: TGTGCCAGCAGCTTAGATCTGGGTAGGGAGACCCAGTACTTC; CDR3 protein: CASSLDLGRETQYF
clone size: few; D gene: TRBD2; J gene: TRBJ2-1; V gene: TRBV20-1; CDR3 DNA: TGCAGTGCTACTCCAGCGGGGGGGTCCAGTACCTTTTCCTACAATGAGCAGTTCTTC; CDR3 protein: CSATPAGGSSTFSYNEQFF
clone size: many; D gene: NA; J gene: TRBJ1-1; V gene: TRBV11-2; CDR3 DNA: TGTGCCAGCAGCCCCCGGAGGGACACTGAAGCTTTCTTT; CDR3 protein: CASSPRRDTEAFF
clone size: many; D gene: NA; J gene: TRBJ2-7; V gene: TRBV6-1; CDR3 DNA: TGTGCCAGCAGCGCGAGCGGATACCCCCTCGAGCAGTACTTC; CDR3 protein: CASSASGYPLEQYF
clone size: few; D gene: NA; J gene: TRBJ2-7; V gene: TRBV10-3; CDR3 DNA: TGTGCCATCAGTCCCCGGGACACCACCTACGAGCAGTACTTC; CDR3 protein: CAISPRDTTYEQYF
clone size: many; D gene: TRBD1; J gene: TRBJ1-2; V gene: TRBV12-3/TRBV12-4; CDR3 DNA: TGTGCCAGCAGTTTACTCGGGACAGGGGGTAGATACGGCTACACCTTC; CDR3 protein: CASSLLGTGGRYGYTF
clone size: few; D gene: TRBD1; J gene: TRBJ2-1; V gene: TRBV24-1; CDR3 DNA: TGTGCCACCAGTGACCCGGGACAGGGACTTTACAATGAGCAGTTCTTC; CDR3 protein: CATSDPGQGLYNEQFF
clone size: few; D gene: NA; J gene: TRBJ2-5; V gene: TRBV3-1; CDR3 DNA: TGTGCCAGCAGCCAAGAGCTATTAGAGACCCAGTACTTC; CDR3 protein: CASSQELLETQYF
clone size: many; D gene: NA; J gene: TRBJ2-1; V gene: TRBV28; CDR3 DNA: TGTGCCAGCAGCGGACAGAGCTCCTACAATGAGCAGTTCTTC; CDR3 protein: CASSGQSSYNEQFF
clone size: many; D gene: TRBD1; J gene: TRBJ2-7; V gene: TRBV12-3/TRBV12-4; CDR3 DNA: TGTGCCAGCAGTTTAACAGGGGACGTCTACGAGCAGTACTTC; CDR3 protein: CASSLTGDVYEQYF
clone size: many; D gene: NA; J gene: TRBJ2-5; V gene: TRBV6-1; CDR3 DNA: TGTGCCAGCAGTGAAGTGAGGTCAGCCCAAGAGACCCAGTACTTC; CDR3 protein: CASSEVRSAQETQYF
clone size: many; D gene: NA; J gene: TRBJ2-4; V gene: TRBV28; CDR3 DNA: TGTGCCAGCAACGACAGAGGGGAAGCCAAAAACATTCAGTACTTC; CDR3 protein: CASNDRGEAKNIQYF
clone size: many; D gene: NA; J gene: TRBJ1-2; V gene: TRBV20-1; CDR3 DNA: TGCAGTGCTAGAGATTCCCGAGGGTATGGCTACACCTTC; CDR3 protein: CSARDSRGYGYTF
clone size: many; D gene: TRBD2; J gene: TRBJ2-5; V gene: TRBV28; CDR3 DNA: TGTGCCAGCAGAGCCGGGACTAGCGGGGTGCGGGAGACCCAGTACTTC; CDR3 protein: CASRAGTSGVRETQYF
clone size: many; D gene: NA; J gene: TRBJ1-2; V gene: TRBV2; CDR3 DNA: TGTGCCAGCTTACTCAGTAACTATGGCTACACCTTC; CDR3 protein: CASLLSNYGYTF
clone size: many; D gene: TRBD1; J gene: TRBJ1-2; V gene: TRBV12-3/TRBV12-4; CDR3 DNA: TGTGCCAGCAGTCCCTGGGACAGGGTAGGCTATGGCTACACCTTC; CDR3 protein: CASSPWDRVGYGYTF
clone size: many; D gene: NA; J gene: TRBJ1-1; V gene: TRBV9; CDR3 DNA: TGTGCCAGCAGCGTAACGCACAGCAACACTGAAGCTTTCTTT; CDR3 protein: CASSVTHSNTEAFF
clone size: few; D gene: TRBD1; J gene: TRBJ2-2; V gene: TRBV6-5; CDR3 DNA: TGTGCCAGCAGTTACTCGACAGGGGGTGGCGGGGAGCTGTTTTTT; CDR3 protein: CASSYSTGGGGELFF
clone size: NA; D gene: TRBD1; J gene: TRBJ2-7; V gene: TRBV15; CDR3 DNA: TGTGCCACCAGCAGAGGCCGGGACAGGGTCTACGAGCAGTACTTC; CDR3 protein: CATSRGRDRVYEQYF
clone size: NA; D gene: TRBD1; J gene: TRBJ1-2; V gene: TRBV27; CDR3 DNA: TGTGCCAGCAGAACCGGGACAGGGGTTTATGGCTACACCTTC; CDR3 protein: CASRTGTGVYGYTF
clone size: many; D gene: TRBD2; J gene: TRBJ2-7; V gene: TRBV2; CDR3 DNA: TGTGCCAGACCTAAAGCTAGCGGGGGGGCCTACGAGCAGTACTTC; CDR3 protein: CARPKASGGAYEQYF
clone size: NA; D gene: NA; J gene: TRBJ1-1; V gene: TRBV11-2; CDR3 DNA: TGTGCCAGCAGCTTAGAGGGGGTTGAGAGGGACACTGAAGCTTTCTTT; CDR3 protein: CASSLEGVERDTEAFF
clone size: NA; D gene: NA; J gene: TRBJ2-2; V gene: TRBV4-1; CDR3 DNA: TGCGCCAGCAGCCAACCCCCTGGCGGGAACACCGGGGAGCTGTTTTTT; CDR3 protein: CASSQPPGGNTGELFF
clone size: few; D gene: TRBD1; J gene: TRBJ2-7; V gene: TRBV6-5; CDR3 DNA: TGTGCCAGCAGTTACTCGATCGACGCAGGGGGCTACGAGCAGTACTTC; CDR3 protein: CASSYSIDAGGYEQYF
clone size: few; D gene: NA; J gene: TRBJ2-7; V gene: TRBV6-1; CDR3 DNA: TGTGCCAGCAGTATTAGCGGCGACGAGCAGTACTTC; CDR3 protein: CASSISGDEQYF
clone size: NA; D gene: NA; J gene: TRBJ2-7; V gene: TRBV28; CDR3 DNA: TGTGCCAGCAGTTTAATGGCTCTCGAGCAGTACTTC; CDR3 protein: CASSLMALEQYF
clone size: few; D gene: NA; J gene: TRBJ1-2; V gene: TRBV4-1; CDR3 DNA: TGCGCCAGCAGCCAAAGGACAGCGTATGGCTACACCTTC; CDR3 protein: CASSQRTAYGYTF
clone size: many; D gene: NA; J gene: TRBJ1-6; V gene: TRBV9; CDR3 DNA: TGTGCCAGCAGCGCCCAAAGAGGTCCCCTCCACTTT; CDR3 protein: CASSAQRGPLHF
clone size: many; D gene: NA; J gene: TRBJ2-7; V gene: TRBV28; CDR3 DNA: TGTGCCAGCACATTTTCCCAGGGTGGCTCCTACGAGCAGTACTTC; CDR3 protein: CASTFSQGGSYEQYF
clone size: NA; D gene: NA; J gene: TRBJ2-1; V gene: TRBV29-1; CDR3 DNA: TGCAGCGTTGACGGTTACAGGGTCCCCTACAATGAGCAGTTCTTC; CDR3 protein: CSVDGYRVPYNEQFF
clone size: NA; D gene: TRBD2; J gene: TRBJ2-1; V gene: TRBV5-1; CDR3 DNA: TGCGCCAGCAGCGCCGGGCGGGGGGCGGGAAATGAGCAGTTCTTC; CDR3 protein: CASSAGRGAGNEQFF
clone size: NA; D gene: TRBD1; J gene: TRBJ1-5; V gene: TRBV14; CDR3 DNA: TGTGCCAGCAGCCACAACCCGGGACAGGGGTATAGCAATCAGCCCCAGCATTTT; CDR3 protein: CASSHNPGQGYSNQPQHF
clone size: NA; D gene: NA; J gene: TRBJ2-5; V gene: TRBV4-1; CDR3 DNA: TGCGCCAGCAGCCAAGACACGGCACCCGGGGTGGAGACCCAGTACTTC; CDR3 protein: CASSQDTAPGVETQYF
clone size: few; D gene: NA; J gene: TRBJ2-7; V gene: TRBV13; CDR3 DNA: TGTGCCAGCAGCCCTCCCGACAGGAGGGCCTACGAGCAGTACTTC; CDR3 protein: CASSPPDRRAYEQYF
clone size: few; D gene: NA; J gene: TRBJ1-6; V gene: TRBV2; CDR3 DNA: TGTGCCAGCGGTACAGGGTTACCCTATAATTCACCCCTCCACTTT; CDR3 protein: CASGTGLPYNSPLHF
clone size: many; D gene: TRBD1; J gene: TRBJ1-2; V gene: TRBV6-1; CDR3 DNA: TGTGCCAGCAGTGAGAAGAGACAGGGTTGGAACTATGGCTACACCTTC; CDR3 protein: CASSEKRQGWNYGYTF
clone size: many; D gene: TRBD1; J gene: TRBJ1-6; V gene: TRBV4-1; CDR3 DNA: TGCGCCAGCAGCCAAAGGGGACAGGGGGACTCACCCCTCCACTTT; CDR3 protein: CASSQRGQGDSPLHF
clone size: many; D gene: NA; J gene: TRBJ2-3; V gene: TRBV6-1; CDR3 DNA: TGTGCCAGCAGCGACCTCGGACGGAGCACAGATACGCAGTATTTT; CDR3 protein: CASSDLGRSTDTQYF
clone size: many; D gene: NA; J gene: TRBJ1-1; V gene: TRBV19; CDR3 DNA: TGTGCCAGTTGTCTTACAGGAACTGAAGCTTTCTTT; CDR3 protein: CASCLTGTEAFF
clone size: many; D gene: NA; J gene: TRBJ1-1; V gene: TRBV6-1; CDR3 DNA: TGTGCCAGCAGTCGACAGACCATGAACACTGAAGCTTTCTTT; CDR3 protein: CASSRQTMNTEAFF
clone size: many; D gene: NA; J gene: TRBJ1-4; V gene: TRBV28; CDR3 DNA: TGTGCCAGCAGTTTAAGGAATGAAAAACTGTTTTTT; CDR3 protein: CASSLRNEKLFF
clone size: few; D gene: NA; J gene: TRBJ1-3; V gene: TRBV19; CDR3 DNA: TGTGCCAGTAGCCCCCTGAAGCACTCTGGAAACACCATATATTTT; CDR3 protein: CASSPLKHSGNTIYF
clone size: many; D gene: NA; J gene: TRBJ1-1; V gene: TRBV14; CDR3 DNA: TGTGCCAGCAGCCAAGTCGAACAGGGTGGGACTGAAGCTTTCTTT; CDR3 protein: CASSQVEQGGTEAFF
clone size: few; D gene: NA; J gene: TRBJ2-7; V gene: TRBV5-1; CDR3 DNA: TGCGCCAGCAGACTAGATTACGAGCAGTACTTC; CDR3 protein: CASRLDYEQYF
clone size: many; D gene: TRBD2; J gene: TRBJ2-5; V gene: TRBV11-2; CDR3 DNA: TGTGCCAGCAGCTTGGGACTAGCGGCTCAAGAGACCCAGTACTTC; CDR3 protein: CASSLGLAAQETQYF
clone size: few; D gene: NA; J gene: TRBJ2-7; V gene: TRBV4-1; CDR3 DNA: TGCGCCAGCAGCCAAGATGCAGGGGAACCCTACGAGCAGTACTTC; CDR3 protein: CASSQDAGEPYEQYF
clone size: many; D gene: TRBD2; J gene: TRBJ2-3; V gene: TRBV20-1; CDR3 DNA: TGCAGTGCTAGAGATCTCTACGGGGGGGCCACAGATACGCAGTATTTT; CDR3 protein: CSARDLYGGATDTQYF
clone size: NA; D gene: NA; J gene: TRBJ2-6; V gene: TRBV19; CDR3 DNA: TGTGCCAGTAGTATACCCCCTCCCGGGTACGGGGCCAACGTCCTGACTTTC; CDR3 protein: CASSIPPPGYGANVLTF
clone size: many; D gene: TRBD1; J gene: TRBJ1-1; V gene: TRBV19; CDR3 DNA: TGTGCCAGTAGTATCACGTACAGGGGTAACACTGAAGCTTTCTTT; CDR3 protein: CASSITYRGNTEAFF
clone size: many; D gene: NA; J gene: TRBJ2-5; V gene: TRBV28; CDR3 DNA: TGTGCCAGCAGATCCATGGGCGAGACCCAGTACTTC; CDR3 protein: CASRSMGETQYF